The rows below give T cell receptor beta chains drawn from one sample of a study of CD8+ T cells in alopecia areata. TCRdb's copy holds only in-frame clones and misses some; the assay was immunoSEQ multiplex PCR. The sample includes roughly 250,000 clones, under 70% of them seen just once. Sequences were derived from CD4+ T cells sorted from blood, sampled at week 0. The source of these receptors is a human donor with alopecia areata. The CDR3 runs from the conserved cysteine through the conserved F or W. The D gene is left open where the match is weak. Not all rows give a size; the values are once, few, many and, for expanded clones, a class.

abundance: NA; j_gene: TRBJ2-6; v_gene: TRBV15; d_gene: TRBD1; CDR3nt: TGTGCCACCAGCAGAAAGGACAGGGGGGCCCTCGTCCTGACTTTC; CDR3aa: CATSRKDRGALVLTF
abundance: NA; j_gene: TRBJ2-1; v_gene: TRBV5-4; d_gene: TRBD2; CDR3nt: TGTGCCAGCACTCCGGGAGGGATAGATGAGCAGTTCTTC; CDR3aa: CASTPGGIDEQFF
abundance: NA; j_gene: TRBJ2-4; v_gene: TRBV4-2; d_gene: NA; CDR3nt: TGTGCCAGCAGCCAGAAAGACATTCAGTACTTC; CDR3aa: CASSQKDIQYF
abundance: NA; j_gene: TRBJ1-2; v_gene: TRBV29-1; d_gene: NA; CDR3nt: TGCAGCGCCTCGGTACAGTCGCCCTCCGTCCTCGATGGCTACACCTTC; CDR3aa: CSASVQSPSVLDGYTF
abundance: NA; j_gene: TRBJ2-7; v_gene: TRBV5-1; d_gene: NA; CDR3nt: TGCGCCAGCAGCGTAGGGACCTCCGGGTACGAGCAGTACTTC; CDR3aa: CASSVGTSGYEQYF
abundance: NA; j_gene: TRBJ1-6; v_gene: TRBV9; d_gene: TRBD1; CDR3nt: TGTGCCAGCAGCTTCCGGACAGGGGGCACTTCACCCCTCCACTTT; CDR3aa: CASSFRTGGTSPLHF
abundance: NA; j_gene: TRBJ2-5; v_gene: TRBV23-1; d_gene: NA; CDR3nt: TGCGCCAGCAGTCCCCTTTCCGAGGAGACCCAGTACTTC; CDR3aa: CASSPLSEETQYF
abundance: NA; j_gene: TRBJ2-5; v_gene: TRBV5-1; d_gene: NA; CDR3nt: TGCGCCAGCAGCTCCGGGCCGTCGGGGAAAGAGACCCAGTACTTC; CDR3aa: CASSSGPSGKETQYF
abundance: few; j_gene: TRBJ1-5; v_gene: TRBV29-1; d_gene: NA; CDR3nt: TGCAGCGTTGAAGGTAGCGATTATAGCAATCAGCCCCAGCATTTT; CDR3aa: CSVEGSDYSNQPQHF
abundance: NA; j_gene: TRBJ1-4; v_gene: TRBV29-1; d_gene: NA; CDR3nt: TGCAGCGCACGGACAGCAACTAATGAAAAACTGTTTTTT; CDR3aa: CSARTATNEKLFF
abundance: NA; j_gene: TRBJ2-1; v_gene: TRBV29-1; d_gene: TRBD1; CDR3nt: TGCAGCGGGGACAGGGGATACAATGAGCAGTTCTTC; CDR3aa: CSGDRGYNEQFF
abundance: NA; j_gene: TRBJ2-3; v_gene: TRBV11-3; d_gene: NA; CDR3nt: TGTGCCAGCAGCTTAGATCTTGGAACAGATACGCAGTATTTT; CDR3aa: CASSLDLGTDTQYF
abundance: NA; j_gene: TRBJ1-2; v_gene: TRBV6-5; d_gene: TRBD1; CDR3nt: TGTGCCAGCATCGGACAGGGGAGCTACACCTTC; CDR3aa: CASIGQGSYTF
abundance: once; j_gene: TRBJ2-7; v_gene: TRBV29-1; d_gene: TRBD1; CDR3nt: TGCAGCGTTGAAGATCGAAGACAGGGGCCGTACGAGCAGTACTTC; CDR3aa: CSVEDRRQGPYEQYF
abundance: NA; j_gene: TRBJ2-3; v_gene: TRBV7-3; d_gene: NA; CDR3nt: TGTGCCAGCAGCTTAGGACGGGCGGCCCCCGGTACGCAGTATTTT; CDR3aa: CASSLGRAAPGTQYF
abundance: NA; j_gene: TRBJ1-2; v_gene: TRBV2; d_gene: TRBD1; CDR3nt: TGTGCCAGCAGTGAACAACAGGGGGCTTATGGCTATGGCTACACCTTC; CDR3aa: CASSEQQGAYGYGYTF
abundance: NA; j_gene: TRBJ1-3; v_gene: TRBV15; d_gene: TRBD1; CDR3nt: TGTGCCACCAGTGATACAGGGGTTGCAGACACCATATATTTT; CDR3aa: CATSDTGVADTIYF
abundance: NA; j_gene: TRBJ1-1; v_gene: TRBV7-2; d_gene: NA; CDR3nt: TGTGCCAGCAGCTGGCGGGGTGGAACTGAAGCTTTCTTT; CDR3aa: CASSWRGGTEAFF
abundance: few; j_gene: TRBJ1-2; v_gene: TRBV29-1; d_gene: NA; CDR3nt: TGCAGCGTTAGTTCGGGTCGTTACTCCGGCTACACCTTC; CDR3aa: CSVSSGRYSGYTF
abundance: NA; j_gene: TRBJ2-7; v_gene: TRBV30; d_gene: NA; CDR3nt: TGTGCCTGGAGTGCCCTGCAAGAGCAGTACTTC; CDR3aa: CAWSALQEQYF
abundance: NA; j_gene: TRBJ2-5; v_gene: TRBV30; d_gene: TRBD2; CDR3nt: TGTGCCTGGAGTGTACCAGCGGGGGGGCAAGAGACCCAGTACTTC; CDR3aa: CAWSVPAGGQETQYF
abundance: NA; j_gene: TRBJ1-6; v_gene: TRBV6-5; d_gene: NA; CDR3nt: TGTGCCAGCCGAAATACAGGAGGATCTAATTCACCCCTCCACTTT; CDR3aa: CASRNTGGSNSPLHF
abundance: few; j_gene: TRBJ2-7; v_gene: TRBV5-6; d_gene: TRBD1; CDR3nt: TGTGCCAGCAGCAGAACCGCCGACAGGGAATGGAACGAGCAGTACTTC; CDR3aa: CASSRTADREWNEQYF
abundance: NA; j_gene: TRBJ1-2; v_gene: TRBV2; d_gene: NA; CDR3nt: TGTGCCAGCAGTACCGGGAACTATGGCTACACCTTC; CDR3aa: CASSTGNYGYTF
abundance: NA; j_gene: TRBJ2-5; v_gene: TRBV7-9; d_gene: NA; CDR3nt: TGTGCCAGCAGCTTCGCCAGGGGAACGGGAGAGACCCAGTACTTC; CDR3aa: CASSFARGTGETQYF
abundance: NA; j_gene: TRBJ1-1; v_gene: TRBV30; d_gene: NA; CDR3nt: TGTGCCTGGAGTGTTGGGGCGCCGAACACTGAAGCTTTCTTT; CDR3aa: CAWSVGAPNTEAFF
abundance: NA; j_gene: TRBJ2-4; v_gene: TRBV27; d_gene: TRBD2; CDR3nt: TGTGCCAGCAGTCCCATTGCGGGGGGCGGGAACATTCAGTACTTC; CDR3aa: CASSPIAGGGNIQYF
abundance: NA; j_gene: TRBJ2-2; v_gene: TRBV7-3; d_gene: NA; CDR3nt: TGTGCCAGCAGCTTATTGCCCGATCTTAGCGGGGAGCTGTTTTTT; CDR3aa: CASSLLPDLSGELFF
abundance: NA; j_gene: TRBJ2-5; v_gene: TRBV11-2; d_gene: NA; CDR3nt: TGTGCCAGCAGCCCAGGGACCAGTACTATGGGGACCCAGTACTTC; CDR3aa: CASSPGTSTMGTQYF